This T cell receptor (beta chain) was recorded in a study of neurological immune-mediated disorders. This clonotype was counted ten times or more. From germline, CDR1 is SEHNR and CDR2 FQNEAQ (reference sequence). The V gene lost 1 base and the J gene lost 6 bases, with 6 bases spanning the gap. This CDR3 region has 12 residues. TCRdb processed the 5' RACE reads anew with MiXCR; each CDR3 protein has one entry. This table holds about 59,000 distinct CDR3 sequences, roughly 3.5% found once. Sequencing used PBMCs. The gene calls are TRBV7-9 and TRBJ1-2; D unclear. This TCR came from a woman aged 25-40 years with multiple sclerosis. CDR3 nucleotides: TGTGCCAGCAGCTTAGGAGGGAATGGCTACACCTTC. Translating it yields CASSLGGNGYTF.